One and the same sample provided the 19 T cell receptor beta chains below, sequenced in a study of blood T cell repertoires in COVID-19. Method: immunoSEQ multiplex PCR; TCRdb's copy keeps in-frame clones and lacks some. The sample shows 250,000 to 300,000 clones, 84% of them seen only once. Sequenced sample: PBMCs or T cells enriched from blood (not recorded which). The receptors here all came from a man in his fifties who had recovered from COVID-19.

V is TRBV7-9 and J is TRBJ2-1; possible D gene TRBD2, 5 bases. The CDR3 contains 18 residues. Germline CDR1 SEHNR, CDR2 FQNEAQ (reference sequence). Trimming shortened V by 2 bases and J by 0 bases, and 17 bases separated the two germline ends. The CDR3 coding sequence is TGTGCCAGCAGCTTATATCGCGCGGGCTGGAGCTCCTACAATGAGCAGTTCTTC. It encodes CASSLYRAGWSSYNEQFF.

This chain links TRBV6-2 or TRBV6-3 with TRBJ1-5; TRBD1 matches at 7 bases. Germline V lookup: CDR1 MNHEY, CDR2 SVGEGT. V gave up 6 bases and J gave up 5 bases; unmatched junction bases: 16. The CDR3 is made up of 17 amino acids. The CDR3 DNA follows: TGTGCCAGCAGCCTCAATTCCCTACAGGGGTCGGATCAGCCCCAGCATTTT. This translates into CASSLNSLQGSDQPQHF.

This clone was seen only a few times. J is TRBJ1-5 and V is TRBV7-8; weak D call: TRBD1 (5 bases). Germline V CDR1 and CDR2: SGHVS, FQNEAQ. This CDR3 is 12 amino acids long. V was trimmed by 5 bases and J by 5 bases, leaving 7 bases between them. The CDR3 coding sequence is TGTGCCAGCAGCCGCAGGGATCAGCCCCAGCATTTT. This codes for CASSRRDQPQHF.

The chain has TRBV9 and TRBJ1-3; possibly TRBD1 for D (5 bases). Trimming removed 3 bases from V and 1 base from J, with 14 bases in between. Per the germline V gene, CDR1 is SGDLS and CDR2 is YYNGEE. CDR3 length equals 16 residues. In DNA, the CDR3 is TGTGCCAGCAGCGCGTCAGGGACTGTGTCTGGAAACACCATATATTTT. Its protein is CASSASGTVSGNTIYF.

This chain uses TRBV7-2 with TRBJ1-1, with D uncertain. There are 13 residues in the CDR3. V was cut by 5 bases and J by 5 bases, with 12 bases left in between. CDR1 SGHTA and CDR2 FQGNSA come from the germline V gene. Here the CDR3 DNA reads TGTGCCAGCAGCCAACCGAGGAGGACTGAAGCTTTCTTT. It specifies CASSQPRRTEAFF.

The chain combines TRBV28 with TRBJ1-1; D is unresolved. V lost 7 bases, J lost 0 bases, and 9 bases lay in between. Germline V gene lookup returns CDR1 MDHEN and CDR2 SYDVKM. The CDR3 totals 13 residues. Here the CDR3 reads CASIEGMNTEAFF. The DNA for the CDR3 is TGTGCCAGCATAGAGGGTATGAACACTGAAGCTTTCTTT.

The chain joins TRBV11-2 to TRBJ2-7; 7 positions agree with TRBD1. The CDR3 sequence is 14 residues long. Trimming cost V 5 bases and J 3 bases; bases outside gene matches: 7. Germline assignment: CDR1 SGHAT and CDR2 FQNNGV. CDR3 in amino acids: CASSLSGTDYEQYF. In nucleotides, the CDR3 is TGTGCCAGCAGCCTTTCCGGGACAGACTACGAGCAGTACTTC.

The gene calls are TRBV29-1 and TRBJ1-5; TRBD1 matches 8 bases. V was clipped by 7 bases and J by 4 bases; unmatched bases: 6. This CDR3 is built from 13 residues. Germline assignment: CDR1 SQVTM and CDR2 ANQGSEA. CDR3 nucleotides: TGCAGCGCCCGGACAGGGCAAAATCAGCCCCAGCATTTT. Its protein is CSARTGQNQPQHF.

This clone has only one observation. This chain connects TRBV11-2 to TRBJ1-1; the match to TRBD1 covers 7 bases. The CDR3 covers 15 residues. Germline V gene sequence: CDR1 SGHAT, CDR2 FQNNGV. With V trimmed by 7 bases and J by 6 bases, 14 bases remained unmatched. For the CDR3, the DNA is TGTGCCAGCACCCCAGGTAGGGGGCTCTTGGCTGAAGCTTTCTTT. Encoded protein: CASTPGRGLLAEAFF.

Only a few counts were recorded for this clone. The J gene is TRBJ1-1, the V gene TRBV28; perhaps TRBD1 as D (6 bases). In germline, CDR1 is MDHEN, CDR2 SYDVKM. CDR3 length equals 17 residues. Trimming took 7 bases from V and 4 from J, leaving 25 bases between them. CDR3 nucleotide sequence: TGTGCCAGCAAATTTGTCACCGCAGGGGTTTTGGCCACTGAAGCTTTCTTT. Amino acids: CASKFVTAGVLATEAFF.

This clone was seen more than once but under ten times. The CDR3 DNA follows: TGCGCCAGCAGCTTGTTACAGGGCGTCTATGGCTACACCTTC. It yields the protein CASSLLQGVYGYTF. This chain uses TRBV5-1 with TRBJ1-2; weak D call: TRBD1 (6 bases). The germline gives CDR1 SGHRS, CDR2 YFSETQ. The CDR3 sequence is 14 residues long. Trimming cost V 1 base and J 4 bases, with 11 bases left between them. The entire variable domain, with the rest obtained from reference TRBV5-1 and TRBJ1-2, is as follows: KAGVTQTPRYLIKTRGQQVTLSCSPISGHRSVSWYQQTPGQGLQFLFEYFSETQRNKGNFPGRFSGRQFSNSRSEMNVSTLELGDSALYLCASSLLQGVYGYTFGSGTRLTVV.

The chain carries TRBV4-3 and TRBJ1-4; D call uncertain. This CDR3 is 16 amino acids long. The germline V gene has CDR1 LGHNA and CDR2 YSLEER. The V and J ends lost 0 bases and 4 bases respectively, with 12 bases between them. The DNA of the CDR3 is TGCGCCAGCAGCCAAGAGGAGGTGGGGATTAATGAAAAACTGTTTTTT. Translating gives CASSQEEVGINEKLFF.

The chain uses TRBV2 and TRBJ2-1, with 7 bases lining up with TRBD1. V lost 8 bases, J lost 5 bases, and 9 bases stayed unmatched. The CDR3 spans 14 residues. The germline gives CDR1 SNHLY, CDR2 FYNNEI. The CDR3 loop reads CASDPDRLHNEQFF. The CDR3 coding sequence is TGTGCCAGCGATCCGGACAGGCTTCACAATGAGCAGTTCTTC.

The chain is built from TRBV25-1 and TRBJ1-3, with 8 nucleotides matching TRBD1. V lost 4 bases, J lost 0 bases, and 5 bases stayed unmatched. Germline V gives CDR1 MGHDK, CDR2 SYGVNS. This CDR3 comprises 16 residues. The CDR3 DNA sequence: TGTGCCAGCAGTGCTGACAGGGGTTACTCTGGAAACACCATATATTTT. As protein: CASSADRGYSGNTIYF.

CDR3 bases: TGTGCCAGCTGCGTAGTAAAGGGAGCGCGGTACCGGGACAGGGGGCAGCCCCAGCATTTT. Protein sequence: CASCVVKGARYRDRGQPQHF. The chain has TRBV21-1 and TRBJ1-5; the D call in the table, TRBD1, was not verified against the DNA. TRBV21-1 is given as a pseudogene. This CDR3 spans 20 amino acids.

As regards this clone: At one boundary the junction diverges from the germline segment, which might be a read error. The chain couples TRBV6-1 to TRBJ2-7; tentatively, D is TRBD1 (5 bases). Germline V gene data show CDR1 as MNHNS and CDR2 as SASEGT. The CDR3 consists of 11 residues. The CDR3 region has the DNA TGTGCCAGCAGTGAAGCCACAGGAACGAGTTTC. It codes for CASSEATGTSF.

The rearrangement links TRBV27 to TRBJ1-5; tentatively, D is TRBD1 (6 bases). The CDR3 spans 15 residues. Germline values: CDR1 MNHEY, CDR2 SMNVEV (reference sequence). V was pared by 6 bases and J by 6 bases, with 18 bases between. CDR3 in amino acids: CASSRGGQYFQPQHF. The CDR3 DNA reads TGTGCCAGCAGCCGCGGGGGCCAGTACTTTCAGCCCCAGCATTTT.

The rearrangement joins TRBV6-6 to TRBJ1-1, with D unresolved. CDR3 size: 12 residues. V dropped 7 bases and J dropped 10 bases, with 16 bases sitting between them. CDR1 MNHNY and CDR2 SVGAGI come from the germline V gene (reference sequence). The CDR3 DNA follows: TGTGCCAGCACCGAGTCCTTTTTACGAGCTTTCTTT. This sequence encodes CASTESFLRAFF.

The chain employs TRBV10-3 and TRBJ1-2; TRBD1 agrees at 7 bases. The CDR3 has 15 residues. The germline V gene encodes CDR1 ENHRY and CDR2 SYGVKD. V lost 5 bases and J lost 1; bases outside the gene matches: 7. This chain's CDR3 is CAISPPGTVNYGYTF. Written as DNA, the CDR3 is TGTGCCATCAGTCCCCCCGGGACAGTTAACTATGGCTACACCTTC.